The table lists the clone carrying this T cell receptor (beta chain) with a count of one. These data are taken from a study of blood T cells in healthy people across ages. A second PCR of roughly 7 to 11 cycles used a sample-barcoded 5' primer and a J-beta primer mix. Using its own MiXCR run on the 5' RACE reads, TCRdb lists one record per CDR3 protein. This table holds roughly 800,000 distinct CDR3 sequences, roughly 60% found once. Germline V gene sequence: CDR1 KGHSH, CDR2 LQKENI. The CDR3 has 14 residues. The V end lost 1 base, the J end lost 10 bases, and 11 bases lay between the germline ends. The chain combines TRBV18 with TRBJ1-6, with D maybe TRBD1 (5 bases). The sequenced sample was blood. The sequence derives from a man aged 25-45 years in good health. CDR3 loop: CASSPRSGDSPLHF. CDR3 nucleotide sequence: TGTGCCAGCTCACCACGGTCGGGGGACTCACCCCTCCACTTT. The whole variable domain, remainder taken from reference TRBV18 and TRBJ1-6, is NAGVMQNPRHLVRRRGQEARLRCSPMKGHSHVYWYRQLPEEGLKFMVYLQKENIIDESGMPKERFSAEFPKEGPSILRIQQVVRGDSAAYFCASSPRSGDSPLHFGNGTRLTVT.